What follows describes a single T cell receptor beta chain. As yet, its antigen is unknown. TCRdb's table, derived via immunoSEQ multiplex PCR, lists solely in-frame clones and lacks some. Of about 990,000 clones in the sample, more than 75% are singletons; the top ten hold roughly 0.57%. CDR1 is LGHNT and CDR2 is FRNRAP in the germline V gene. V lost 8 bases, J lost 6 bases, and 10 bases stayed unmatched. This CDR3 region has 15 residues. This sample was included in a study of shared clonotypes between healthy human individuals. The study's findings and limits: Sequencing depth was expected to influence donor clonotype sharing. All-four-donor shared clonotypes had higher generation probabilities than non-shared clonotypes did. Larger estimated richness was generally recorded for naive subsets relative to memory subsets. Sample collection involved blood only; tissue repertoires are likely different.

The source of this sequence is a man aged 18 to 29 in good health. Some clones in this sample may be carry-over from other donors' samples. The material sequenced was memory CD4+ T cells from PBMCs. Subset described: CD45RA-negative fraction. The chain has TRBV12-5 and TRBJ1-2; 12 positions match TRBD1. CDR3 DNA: TGTGCTAGTTCCTCGGGACAGGGGGCGGGGGATGGCTACACCTTC. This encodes CASSSGQGAGDGYTF. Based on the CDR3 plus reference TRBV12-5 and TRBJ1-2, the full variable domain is DARVTQTPRHKVTEMGQEVTMRCQPILGHNTVFWYRQTMMQGLELLAYFRNRAPLDDSGMPKDRFSAEMPDATLATLKIQPSEPRDSAVYFCASSSGQGAGDGYTFGSGTRLTVV.